This T cell receptor (beta chain) was sequenced for a study of T cells in localized non-small cell lung cancer. Study results and limitations: Heterogeneity stays possible, as sequencing covered only one tumor region. Adjacent lung had a median around 60 of the 100 largest tumor clones. Uninvolved nearby lung showed the greatest T cell clonality, exceeding that found in tumor.

Here immunoSEQ multiplex PCR was the method, and the copy in TCRdb shows in-frame clones only, minus some. This table has about 20,000 clones, about 91% appearing once. A word on this clone: Its target is unknown.

This CDR3 is 10 amino acids long. The chain employs TRBV21-1 and TRBJ1-1. TRBV21-1 constitutes a pseudogene. The sequence came from a man aged 40-75 years with stage I lung adenocarcinoma. The sequencing here drew on peripheral blood, taken before any cancer treatment. CDR3 coding DNA: TGTGCCAGCAGCGAAGGGACGGGTTTCTTT. The encoded protein is CASSEGTGFF.